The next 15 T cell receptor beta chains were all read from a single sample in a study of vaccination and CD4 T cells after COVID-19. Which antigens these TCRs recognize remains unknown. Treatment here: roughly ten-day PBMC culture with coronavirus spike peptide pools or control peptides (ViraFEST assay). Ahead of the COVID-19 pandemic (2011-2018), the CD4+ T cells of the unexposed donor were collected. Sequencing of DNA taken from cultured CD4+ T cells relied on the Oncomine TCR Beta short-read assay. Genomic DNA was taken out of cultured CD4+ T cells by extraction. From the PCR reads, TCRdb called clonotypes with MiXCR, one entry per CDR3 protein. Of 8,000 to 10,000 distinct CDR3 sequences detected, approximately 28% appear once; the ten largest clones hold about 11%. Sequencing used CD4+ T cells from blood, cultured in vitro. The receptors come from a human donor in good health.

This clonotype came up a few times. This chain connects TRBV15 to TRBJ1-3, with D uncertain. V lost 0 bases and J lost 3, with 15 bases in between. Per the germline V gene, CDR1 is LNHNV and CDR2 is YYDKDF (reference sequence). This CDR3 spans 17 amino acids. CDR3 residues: CATSREIPKTGGNTIYF. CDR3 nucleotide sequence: TGTGCCACCAGCAGAGAGATACCTAAGACGGGTGGAAACACCATATATTTT.

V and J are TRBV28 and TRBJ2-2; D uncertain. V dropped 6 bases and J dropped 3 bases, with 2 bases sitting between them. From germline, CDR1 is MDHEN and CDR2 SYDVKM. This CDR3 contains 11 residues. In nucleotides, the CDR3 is TGTGCCAGCAGGGACACCGGGGAGCTGTTTTTT. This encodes CASRDTGELFF.

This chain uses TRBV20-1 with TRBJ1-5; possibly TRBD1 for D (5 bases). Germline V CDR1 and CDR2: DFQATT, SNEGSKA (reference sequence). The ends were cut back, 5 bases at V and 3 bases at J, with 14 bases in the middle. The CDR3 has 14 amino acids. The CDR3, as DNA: TGCAGTGCTGGGGCGGGGGGTACCAATCAGCCCCAGCATTTT. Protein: CSAGAGGTNQPQHF.

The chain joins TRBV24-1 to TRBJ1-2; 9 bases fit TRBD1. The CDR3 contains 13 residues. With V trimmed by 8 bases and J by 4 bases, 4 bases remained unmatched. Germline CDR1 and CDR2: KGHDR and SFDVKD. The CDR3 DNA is TGTGCCACCACCCCGGGACAGGGCTATGGCTACACCTTC. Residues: CATTPGQGYGYTF.

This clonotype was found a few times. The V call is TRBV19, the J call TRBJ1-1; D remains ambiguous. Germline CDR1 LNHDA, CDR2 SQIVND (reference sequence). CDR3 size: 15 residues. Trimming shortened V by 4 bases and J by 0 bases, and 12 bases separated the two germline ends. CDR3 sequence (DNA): TGTGCCAGTAGTACCCAACGGCGAATGAACACTGAAGCTTTCTTT. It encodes CASSTQRRMNTEAFF.

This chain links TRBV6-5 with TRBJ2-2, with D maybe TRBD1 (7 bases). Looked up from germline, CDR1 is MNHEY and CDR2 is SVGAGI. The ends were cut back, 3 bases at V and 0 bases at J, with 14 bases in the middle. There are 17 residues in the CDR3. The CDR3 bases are TGTGCCAGCAGTTATCCGCGGGGACAGCCGAACACCGGGGAGCTGTTTTTT. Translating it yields CASSYPRGQPNTGELFF.

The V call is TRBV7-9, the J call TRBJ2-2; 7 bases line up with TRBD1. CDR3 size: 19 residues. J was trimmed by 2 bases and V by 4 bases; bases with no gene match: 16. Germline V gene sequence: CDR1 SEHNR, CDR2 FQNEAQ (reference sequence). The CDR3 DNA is TGTGCCAGCAGCTCCCCGGTCGAGATGACAGGGTCCAACACCGGGGAGCTGTTTTTT. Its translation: CASSSPVEMTGSNTGELFF.

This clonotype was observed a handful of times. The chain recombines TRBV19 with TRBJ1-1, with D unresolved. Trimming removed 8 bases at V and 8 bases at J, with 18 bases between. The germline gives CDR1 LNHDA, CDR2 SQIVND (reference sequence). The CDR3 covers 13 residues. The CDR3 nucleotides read TGTGCCAGTCGAGCGGGCACCGGTGGGGAAGCTTTCTTT. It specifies CASRAGTGGEAFF.

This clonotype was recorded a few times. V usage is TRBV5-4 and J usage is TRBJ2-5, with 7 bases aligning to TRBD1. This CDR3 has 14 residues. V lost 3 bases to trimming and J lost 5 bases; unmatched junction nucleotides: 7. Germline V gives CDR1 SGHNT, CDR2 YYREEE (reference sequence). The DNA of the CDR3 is TGTGCCAGCAGCTCGAGGGACAGCCGGGAGACCCAGTACTTC. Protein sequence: CASSSRDSRETQYF.

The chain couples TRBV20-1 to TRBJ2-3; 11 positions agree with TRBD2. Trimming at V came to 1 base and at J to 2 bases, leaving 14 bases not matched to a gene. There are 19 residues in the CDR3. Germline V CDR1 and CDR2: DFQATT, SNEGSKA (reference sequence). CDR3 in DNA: TGCAGTGCTAGAGGTGTCGGACTAGCGGGCTCCATTCCCACAGATACGCAGTATTTT. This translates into CSARGVGLAGSIPTDTQYF.

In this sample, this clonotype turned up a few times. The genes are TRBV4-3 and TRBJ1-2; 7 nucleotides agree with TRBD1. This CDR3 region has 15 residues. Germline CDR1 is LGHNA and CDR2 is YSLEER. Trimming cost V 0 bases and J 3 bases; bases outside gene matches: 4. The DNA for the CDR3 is TGCGCCAGCAGCCAAGAGACAGGGCGGGACTATGGCTACACCTTC. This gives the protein CASSQETGRDYGYTF.

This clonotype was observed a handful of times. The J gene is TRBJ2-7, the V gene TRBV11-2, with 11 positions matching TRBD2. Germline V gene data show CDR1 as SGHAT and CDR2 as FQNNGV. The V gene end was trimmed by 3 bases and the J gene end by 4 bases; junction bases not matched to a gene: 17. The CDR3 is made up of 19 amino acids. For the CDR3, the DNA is TGTGCCAGCAGCTTCTACTATAGCCCTAGCGGGAGGCTTCAGTACGAGCAGTACTTC. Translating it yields CASSFYYSPSGRLQYEQYF.

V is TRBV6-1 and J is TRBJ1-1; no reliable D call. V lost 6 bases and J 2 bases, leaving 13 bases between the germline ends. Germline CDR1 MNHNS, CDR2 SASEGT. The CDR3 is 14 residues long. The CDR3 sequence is CASSRPGFNTEAFF. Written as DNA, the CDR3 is TGTGCCAGCAGCCGTCCGGGCTTCAACACTGAAGCTTTCTTT.

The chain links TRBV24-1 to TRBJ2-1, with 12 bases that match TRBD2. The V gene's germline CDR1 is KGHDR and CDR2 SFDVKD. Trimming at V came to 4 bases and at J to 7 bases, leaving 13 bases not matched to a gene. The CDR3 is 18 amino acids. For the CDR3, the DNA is TGTGCCACCAGTGAGGGGACTAGCGGGTTGAGAAGGAAGAATGAGCAGTTCTTC. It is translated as CATSEGTSGLRRKNEQFF.

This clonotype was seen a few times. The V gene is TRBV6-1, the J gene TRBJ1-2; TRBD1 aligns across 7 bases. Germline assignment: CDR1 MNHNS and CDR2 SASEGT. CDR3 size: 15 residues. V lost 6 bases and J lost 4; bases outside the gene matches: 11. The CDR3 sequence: CASRQQGIVGYGYTF. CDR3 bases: TGTGCCAGCAGGCAACAGGGGATAGTGGGCTATGGCTACACCTTC.